Listed below are T cell receptor beta chains from one sample, sequenced in a study of CD8 T cells in Susac syndrome. TCRdb used MiXCR to reprocess the immunoSEQ multiplex PCR reads, holding one entry per CDR3 protein. Of 160,000 or so distinct CDR3 sequences listed, around 93% are singletons. Sequenced: CD4+ T cells from PBMCs. These TCRs come from a human donor in good health. Each CDR3 is given with its conserved first and last residue. The order of the fields is V gene, J gene, CDR3 protein.

>TRBV30|TRBJ2-1
CAWEPGQGRSEQFF
>TRBV9|TRBJ1-2
CASSVGGGGTDGYTF
>TRBV7-2|TRBJ2-5
CASRIPGGGETQYF
>TRBV7-2|TRBJ2-2
CASSEQGSGELFF
>TRBV5-1|TRBJ1-2
CASSPEIGLYTF
>TRBV30|TRBJ1-1
CAWTRGGGGTEAFF
>TRBV19|TRBJ2-4
CASHRGAKNIQYF
>TRBV7-3|TRBJ2-6
CASSPTGETGANVLTF
>TRBV5-1|TRBJ2-2
CASSLMSPGNTGELFF
>TRBV9|TRBJ2-2
CASSVDSYTGELFF
>TRBV18|TRBJ2-5
CASSPPPSRGKETQYF
>TRBV5-4|TRBJ1-2
CASRMDNNYGYTF
>TRBV15|TRBJ2-7
CATSRDRAFGEQYF
>TRBV7-3|TRBJ2-5
CASSLSGTGGETQYF
>TRBV9|TRBJ1-6
CASSVGGGYSPLHF
>TRBV6-1|TRBJ2-2
CASSLGVAGNTGELFF
>TRBV4-2|TRBJ2-1
CASSRRLGGGDEQFF
>TRBV28|TRBJ2-7
CASSLGQEYEQYF
>TRBV6-5|TRBJ1-5
CASSSRDANQPQHF
>TRBV18|TRBJ1-1
CASSPGTNTEAFF
>TRBV6-5|TRBJ2-7
CASTSQGLREQYF
>TRBV19|TRBJ1-2
CASSPSWTDYGYTF
>TRBV7-9|TRBJ2-7
CASSTGTGNEQYF
>TRBV5-1|TRBJ1-2
CASSPGQGVNYGYTF
>TRBV29-1|TRBJ2-7
CSVRDTAYEQYF
>TRBV29-1|TRBJ1-1
CSVLQGEAFF
>TRBV19|TRBJ2-7
CASSPGLAMREQYF
>TRBV20-1|TRBJ1-2
CSARDLVSVNYGYTF
>TRBV6-1|TRBJ2-7
CASSGTGKKNEQYF
>TRBV7-2|TRBJ2-5
CASSPSTEETQYF
>TRBV6-4|TRBJ2-3
CASSVGLAASTDTQYF
>TRBV29-1|TRBJ2-4
CSVVRGDKNIQYF